This TCR beta chain was sequenced in a study of T cells after posttransplantation cyclophosphamide. Libraries were prepared by immunoSEQ multiplex PCR; TCRdb keeps only in-frame clonotypes and omits some of them. This sample has tens of thousands of clones, each found more than once. Study results and limitations: TRB overlap between skin or GI tissue T cells and blood was limited.

CDR3 length equals 16 residues. Looked up from germline, CDR1 is SNHLY and CDR2 is FYNNEI. Trimming shortened V by 3 bases and J by 5 bases, and 17 bases separated the two germline ends. This clone was observed many times. As yet, its antigen is unknown. The rearrangement links TRBV2 to TRBJ1-5; D possibly corresponds to TRBD1 (6 bases). The origin of this receptor is a man between 35 and 55 years old in good health, CMV-negative, and a related stem cell transplant donor. What was sequenced was PBMCs. The CDR3 region is CASSEMGRGNYQPQHF. The CDR3, as DNA: TGTGCCAGCAGTGAGATGGGCAGGGGAAACTATCAGCCCCAGCATTTT.